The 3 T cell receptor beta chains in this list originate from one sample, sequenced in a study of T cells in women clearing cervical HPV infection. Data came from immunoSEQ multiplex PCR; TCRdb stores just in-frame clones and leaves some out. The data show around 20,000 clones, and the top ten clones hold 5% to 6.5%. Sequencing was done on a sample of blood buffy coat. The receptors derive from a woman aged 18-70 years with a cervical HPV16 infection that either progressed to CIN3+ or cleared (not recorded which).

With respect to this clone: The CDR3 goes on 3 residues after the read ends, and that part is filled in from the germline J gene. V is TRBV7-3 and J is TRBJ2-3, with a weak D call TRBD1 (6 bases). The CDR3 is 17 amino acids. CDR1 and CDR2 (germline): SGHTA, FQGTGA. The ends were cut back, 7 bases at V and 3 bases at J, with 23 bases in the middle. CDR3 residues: CASIPIPLQGTTDTQYF. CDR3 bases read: TGTGCCAGCATCCCCATACCTCTACAGGGTACGACAGATACG. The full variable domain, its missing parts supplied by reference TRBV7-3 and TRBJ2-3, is GAGVSQTPSNKVTEKGKYVELRCDPISGHTALYWYRQSLGQGPEFLIYFQGTGAADDSGLPNDRFFAVRPEGSVSTLKIQRTERGDSAVYLCASIPIPLQGTTDTQYFGPGTRLTVL.

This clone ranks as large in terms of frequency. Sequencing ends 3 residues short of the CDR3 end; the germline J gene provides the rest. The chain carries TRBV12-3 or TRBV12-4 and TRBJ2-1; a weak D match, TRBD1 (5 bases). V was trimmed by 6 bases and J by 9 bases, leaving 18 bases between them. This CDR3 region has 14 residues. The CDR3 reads CASRSSLAQGEQFF. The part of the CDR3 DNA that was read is TGTGCCAGCAGGAGTAGTCTCGCTCAGGGTGAG.

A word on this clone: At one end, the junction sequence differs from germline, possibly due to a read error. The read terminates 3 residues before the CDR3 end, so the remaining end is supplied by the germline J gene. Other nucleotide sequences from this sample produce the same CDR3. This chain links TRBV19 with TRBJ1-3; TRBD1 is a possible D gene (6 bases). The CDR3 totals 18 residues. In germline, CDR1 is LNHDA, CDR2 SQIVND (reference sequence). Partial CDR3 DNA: TGTGCCAGTATCCCCCTCCGGGACACCGTAAGCTCTGGAAACACG. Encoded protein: CASIPLRDTVSSGNT. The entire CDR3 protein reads CASIPLRDTVSSGNTIYF.